One and the same sample provided the 3 T cell receptor beta chains below, sequenced in a study of B cell selection in AIRE deficiency. TCRdb keeps only in-frame clones here, not all; method: immunoSEQ multiplex PCR. Of fewer than 25,000 clones listed, around 90% were seen once; the top ten hold more than 1.2%. The regulatory T cell sort gate was CD4+CD25hiCD127low/negative. Sequencing was done on a sample of CD4+CD25+ Tregs sorted from PBMCs. These receptors originate from a human donor in good health.

This rearrangement joins TRBV6-6 to TRBJ2-7; 7 bases match TRBD1. The V gene's germline CDR1 is MNHNY and CDR2 SVGAGI (reference sequence). The CDR3 is 13 residues long. V gave up 8 bases and J gave up 6 bases; unmatched junction bases: 10. CDR3 sequence (DNA): TGTGCCAGCTGCGGCCCATCAGGGGGCGAGCAGTACTTC. Translating it yields CASCGPSGGEQYF.

The chain employs TRBV2 and TRBJ2-7, with a tentative D call TRBD1 (5 bases). V dropped 5 bases and J dropped 2 bases, with 10 bases sitting between them. The CDR3 extends over 13 amino acids. The V gene's germline CDR1 is SNHLY and CDR2 FYNNEI. CDR3 in amino acids: CASSPTVAYEQYF. DNA for the CDR3: TGTGCCAGCAGTCCGACAGTGGCCTACGAGCAGTACTTC. Together with reference TRBV2 and TRBJ2-7, the CDR3 gives the full variable domain: EPEVTQTPSHQVTQMGQEVILRCVPISNHLYFYWYRQILGQKVEFLVSFYNNEISEKSEIFDDQFSVERPDGSNFTLKIRSTKLEDSAMYFCASSPTVAYEQYFGPGTRLTVT.

The chain uses TRBV2 and TRBJ1-1; a weak D match, TRBD1 (5 bases). V was shortened by 6 bases and J by 10 bases, with 15 bases between the two germline ends. The length of the CDR3 is 12 residues. CDR1 is SNHLY, CDR2 FYNNEI, per germline. This CDR3 is CASRGRGPGAFF. The CDR3 DNA sequence: TGTGCCAGCAGGGGGAGGGGACCGGGAGCTTTCTTT. Complete variable domain (other parts from reference TRBV2 and TRBJ1-1): EPEVTQTPSHQVTQMGQEVILRCVPISNHLYFYWYRQILGQKVEFLVSFYNNEISEKSEIFDDQFSVERPDGSNFTLKIRSTKLEDSAMYFCASRGRGPGAFFGQGTRLTVV.